This T cell receptor beta chain was found in a study of blood T cell repertoires in COVID-19. For the study at large: Sources were T cells, B-cell-depleted T cells, or PBMCs; the material itself was cDNA or gDNA.

V trimming: 6 bases; J trimming: 6 bases; junction bases outside the gene matches: 6. CDR3 length equals 13 residues. CDR1 is LGHDT, CDR2 YNNKEL, per germline (reference sequence). Some clones are missing from TCRdb's copy, which holds only in-frame ones; the method was immunoSEQ multiplex PCR. The table has around 250,000 clones, roughly 84% seen once. Sequenced: peripheral blood. The receptor was isolated from a woman aged 40 to 50 who had recovered from COVID-19. The rearrangement joins TRBV3-1 (or the pseudogene TRBV3-2) to TRBJ2-3, with TRBD1 identical over 7 bases. The DNA of the CDR3 is TGTGCCAGCAGTCCCCCGGGACAGGATACGCAGTATTTT. Its protein product is CASSPPGQDTQYF.